This is a list of T cell receptor beta chains from one sample in a study of blood T cell repertoires in COVID-19. TCRdb's copy holds only in-frame clones and misses some; the assay was immunoSEQ multiplex PCR. The data contain some 300,000 clones, about nine tenths of them seen just once; the ten biggest clones take up over 6%. The specimen was peripheral blood. Source of these receptors: a woman aged 25 to 45 who had recovered from COVID-19. Each CDR3 is given with its conserved first and last residue. D genes are given only for firm matches. Where a row states a size, it is once, few, many or the class of an expanded clone; other rows omit it.

d_gene	v_gene	j_gene	len	abundance	CDR3aa	CDR3nt
NA	TRBV5-6	TRBJ2-7	14	NA	CASSPGLGGYEQYF	TGTGCCAGCAGCCCGGGACTGGGTGGCTACGAGCAGTACTTC
NA	TRBV7-9	TRBJ1-6	15	NA	CASSYSSSYNSPLHF	TGTGCCAGCAGCTACAGCAGCTCCTATAATTCACCCCTCCACTTT
NA	TRBV28	TRBJ1-2	14	NA	CASSLYGANYGYTF	TGTGCCAGCAGTTTATACGGGGCTAACTATGGCTACACCTTC
NA	TRBV19	TRBJ2-3	17	NA	CASSIGAGVMITDTQYF	TGTGCCAGTAGTATAGGGGCAGGGGTTATGATCACAGATACGCAGTATTTT
TRBD1	TRBV6-1	TRBJ2-7	16	NA	CASSEAHGQGVYEQYF	TGTGCCAGCAGTGAAGCGCACGGACAGGGGGTGTACGAGCAGTACTTC
TRBD1	TRBV7-9	TRBJ1-4	19	NA	CASSLIRDRGLQTNEKLFF	TGTGCCAGCAGCTTAATAAGGGACAGGGGACTGCAGACTAATGAAAAACTGTTTTTT
NA	TRBV5-4	TRBJ1-5	16	NA	CASSRQPGGGNQPQHF	TGTGCCAGCAGCCGTCAGCCCGGAGGCGGCAATCAGCCCCAGCATTTT
NA	TRBV9	TRBJ2-2	16	NA	CASSVEPTGYYGELFF	TGTGCCAGCAGCGTAGAGCCCACAGGGTACTACGGGGAGCTGTTTTTT
TRBD2	TRBV4-2	TRBJ2-1	13	NA	CASSHLGLDEQFF	TGTGCCAGCAGCCACCTGGGACTAGATGAGCAGTTCTTC
NA	TRBV5-1	TRBJ2-5	15	NA	CASSFSRNGGETQYF	TGCGCCAGCAGCTTTTCTCGTAATGGCGGGGAGACCCAGTACTTC
NA	TRBV4-2	TRBJ2-4	16	NA	CASSQEAGGGKNIQYF	TGTGCCAGCAGCCAAGAAGCTGGTGGAGGCAAAAACATTCAGTACTTC
NA	TRBV29-1	TRBJ1-2	13	NA	CSVEQGRFDGYTF	TGCAGCGTTGAACAGGGAAGATTCGATGGCTACACCTTC
NA	TRBV19	TRBJ1-4	13	NA	CASSGQGHEKLFF	TGTGCCAGTAGTGGCCAGGGTCATGAAAAACTGTTTTTT
NA	TRBV9	TRBJ2-2	17	NA	CASSVQSGGPKGGELFF	TGTGCCAGCAGCGTACAGTCCGGGGGGCCCAAAGGAGGGGAGCTGTTTTTT
TRBD1	TRBV29-1	TRBJ1-2	14	few	CSVQDRGRNYGYTF	TGCAGCGTACAAGACAGGGGGCGCAACTATGGCTACACCTTC
NA	TRBV30	TRBJ1-4	14	NA	CAWTPVRGTEKLFF	TGTGCCTGGACCCCCGTCCGGGGGACTGAAAAACTGTTTTTT
NA	TRBV5-6	TRBJ2-7	14	NA	CASSVEILAYEQYF	TGTGCCAGCAGCGTAGAGATTCTTGCCTACGAGCAGTACTTC
NA	TRBV4-1	TRBJ1-1	13	NA	CASSRQQYTEAFF	TGCGCCAGCAGCCGACAACAGTACACTGAAGCTTTCTTT
TRBD1	TRBV5-1	TRBJ2-6	15	NA	CASSSQGTGANVLTF	TGCGCCAGCAGTTCACAGGGGACTGGGGCCAACGTCCTGACTTTC
TRBD1	TRBV9	TRBJ2-1	14	once	CASSAGTAYNEQFF	TGTGCCAGCAGCGCAGGGACAGCCTACAATGAGCAGTTCTTC
TRBD2	TRBV19	TRBJ2-1	13	NA	CASRKRGNNEQFF	TGTGCCAGTAGGAAGCGGGGTAACAATGAGCAGTTCTTC
NA	TRBV29-1	TRBJ2-1	14	once	CSVEVFLGVNEQFF	TGCAGCGTTGAAGTGTTCCTAGGTGTCAATGAGCAGTTCTTC
NA	TRBV30	TRBJ1-1	14	few	CAWSRDIMNTEAFF	TGTGCCTGGAGTCGGGACATCATGAACACTGAAGCTTTCTTT
TRBD1	TRBV28	TRBJ2-1	13	NA	CASTLQGSYEQFF	TGTGCCAGCACGTTACAGGGGAGTTATGAGCAGTTCTTC
NA	TRBV2	TRBJ1-5	14	NA	CASSEGLSNQPQHF	TGTGCCAGCAGTGAAGGTCTTAGCAATCAGCCCCAGCATTTT
NA	TRBV4-1	TRBJ2-7	15	NA	CASSQDEGLGYEQYF	TGCGCCAGCAGCCAAGACGAGGGATTGGGCTACGAGCAGTACTTC
NA	TRBV30	TRBJ1-4	13	NA	CAFTGSTNEKLFF	TGTGCCTTTACAGGATCCACTAATGAAAAACTGTTTTTT
NA	TRBV5-1	TRBJ1-1	14	NA	CASSDARGNPEAFF	TGCGCCAGCAGCGATGCCCGGGGGAACCCTGAAGCTTTCTTT
TRBD1	TRBV28	TRBJ1-2	13	NA	CASSDREGYGYTF	TGTGCCAGCTCGGACAGGGAAGGCTATGGCTACACCTTC
NA	TRBV19	TRBJ1-5	12	NA	CASNRLTGPQHF	TGTGCCAGTAATCGGCTTACGGGGCCCCAGCATTTT
TRBD2	TRBV9	TRBJ2-7	14	NA	CASSAAGDSYEQYF	TGTGCCAGCAGCGCAGCGGGGGATTCCTACGAGCAGTACTTC
NA	TRBV9	TRBJ1-5	14	NA	CASSVGVEAQPQHF	TGTGCCAGCAGCGTTGGGGTGGAGGCTCAGCCCCAGCATTTT
TRBD2	TRBV24-1	TRBJ2-1	19	NA	CATSDAGTSGGSSYNEQFF	TGTGCCACCAGTGATGCCGGGACTAGCGGGGGGAGCTCCTACAATGAGCAGTTCTTC
TRBD2	TRBV2	TRBJ2-1	18	NA	CASTMRTSGRDPYNEQFF	TGTGCCAGCACCATGCGGACTAGCGGGCGGGACCCTTACAATGAGCAGTTCTTC
NA	TRBV18	TRBJ2-7	14	NA	CASSPLGTPWEQYF	TGTGCCAGCTCTCCCCTCGGGACTCCTTGGGAGCAGTACTTC
TRBD1	TRBV5-1	TRBJ1-1	14	NA	CASSQGGRDTEAFF	TGCGCCAGCAGCCAGGGGGGCCGGGACACTGAAGCTTTCTTT
TRBD1	TRBV6-2/TRBV6-3	TRBJ1-1	14	few	CASSPWTGYTEAFF	TGTGCCAGCAGTCCGTGGACAGGGTACACTGAAGCTTTCTTT
TRBD1	TRBV19	TRBJ1-1	13	few	CASWGQMNTEAFF	TGTGCCAGCTGGGGACAGATGAACACTGAAGCTTTCTTT
NA	TRBV7-7	TRBJ2-1	13	once	CASSVGIADEQFF	TGTGCCAGCAGCGTTGGAATAGCCGATGAGCAGTTCTTC
TRBD1	TRBV11-2	TRBJ1-2	13	NA	CASSATGTVGYTF	TGTGCCAGCAGCGCTACCGGGACAGTCGGCTACACCTTC
NA	TRBV7-9	TRBJ1-4	16	NA	CASSLAWTASNEKLFF	TGTGCCAGCAGCTTAGCCTGGACAGCTTCTAATGAAAAACTGTTTTTT
TRBD1	TRBV7-8	TRBJ1-1	13	few	CASLAGQGAEAFF	TGTGCCAGCCTGGCGGGACAGGGTGCTGAAGCTTTCTTT
TRBD2	TRBV2	TRBJ2-1	12	NA	CASSGTSNEQFF	TGTGCCAGCAGTGGGACTAGCAATGAGCAGTTCTTC
TRBD1	TRBV6-5	TRBJ2-7	14	NA	CASIPGQFPYEQYF	TGTGCCAGCATTCCGGGACAGTTCCCCTACGAGCAGTACTTC
TRBD1	TRBV3-1/TRBV3-2	TRBJ2-3	13	NA	CASSQVEGALQYF	TGTGCCAGCAGCCAAGTCGAGGGGGCTTTGCAGTATTTT
TRBD2	TRBV28	TRBJ2-1	16	NA	CASISSGGVPYNEQFF	TGTGCCAGCATCTCTAGCGGGGGGGTTCCCTACAATGAGCAGTTCTTC
TRBD2	TRBV5-4	TRBJ2-2	19	NA	CASSLASAGGPKGTGELFF	TGTGCCAGCAGCTTAGCATCGGCGGGGGGGCCAAAAGGCACCGGGGAGCTGTTTTTT
NA	TRBV18	TRBJ1-1	13	NA	CASSPLFYSEAFF	TGTGCCAGCTCACCGTTGTTCTACAGTGAAGCTTTCTTT
TRBD2	TRBV2	TRBJ2-1	14	NA	CASGPSGGIIRQFF	TGTGCCAGCGGTCCTAGCGGGGGGATCATCCGGCAGTTCTTC
NA	TRBV11-2	TRBJ1-5	16	NA	CASGAGAGPSGQPQHF	TGTGCCAGCGGGGCGGGGGCAGGGCCCTCCGGTCAGCCCCAGCATTTT
NA	TRBV7-9	TRBJ1-1	15	NA	CASSLQGWGRAEAFF	TGTGCCAGCAGCTTACAGGGGTGGGGACGGGCTGAAGCTTTCTTT
TRBD1	TRBV6-5	TRBJ2-1	15	NA	CASTSTGQGKGEQFF	TGTGCCAGCACCTCAACGGGACAGGGGAAAGGTGAGCAGTTCTTC
NA	TRBV11-3	TRBJ2-3	14	NA	CASSSSGGTDTQYF	TGTGCCAGCAGCTCCTCCGGGGGCACAGATACGCAGTATTTT
TRBD1	TRBV9	TRBJ1-2	16	NA	CASSGTGTGRNYGYTF	TGTGCCAGCAGCGGTACAGGGACAGGGCGTAACTATGGCTACACCTTC
NA	TRBV28	TRBJ1-6	17	NA	CASSPARWSSYNSPLHF	TGTGCCAGCAGCCCAGCCCGGTGGAGCTCCTATAATTCACCCCTCCACTTT
NA	TRBV27	TRBJ1-1	15	NA	CATSRRGRRDTEAFF	TGTGCCACCTCTCGCCGGGGCCGGAGGGACACTGAAGCTTTCTTT
NA	TRBV14	TRBJ1-2	15	NA	CASSSTGRTYYGYTF	TGTGCCAGCAGCTCAACCGGACGGACTTACTATGGCTACACCTTC
NA	TRBV5-1	TRBJ2-7	11	once	CASGEGGEQYF	TGCGCCAGCGGGGAGGGGGGAGAGCAGTACTTC
TRBD1	TRBV2	TRBJ1-4	16	NA	CASSDTDRGRVEKLFF	TGTGCCAGCAGTGACACTGACAGGGGGCGCGTTGAAAAACTGTTTTTT